This T cell receptor (beta chain) was observed in a study of patients and donors after allogeneic stem cell transplantation. This clonotype appeared a few times. The CDR3 has 16 amino acids. Germline CDR1 reads DFQATT; CDR2 reads SNEGSKA (reference sequence). Trimming took 2 bases from V and 5 from J, leaving 19 bases between them. Via MiXCR, TCRdb re-called the RT-PCR reads, giving one row per CDR3 protein. The repertoire holds about 960,000 distinct CDR3 sequences, with approximately 18% as singletons. The receptor comes from a human donor who was either an allogeneic HSCT recipient or a stem cell or donor lymphocyte infusion donor (not recorded which). It is not recorded whose cells these are; they may come from a transplant donor. The chain recombines TRBV20-1 with TRBJ1-5; D ambiguous. What was sequenced was blood, either unsorted or a sorted T cell fraction (not recorded which). Here the CDR3 DNA reads TGCAGTGCTAGACCCTGGACCATCTCGGAGGATCAGCCCCAGCATTTT. It specifies CSARPWTISEDQPQHF.